The text below deals with one T cell receptor beta chain. Germline V gene data show CDR1 as LNHDA and CDR2 as SQIVND (reference sequence). After removal of 11 bases from V and 2 bases from J, the junction contained 9 bases not matched to a gene. The CDR3 consists of 14 residues. This specimen comes from a study of blood T cell repertoires in COVID-19. Clones were read by immunoSEQ multiplex PCR, and TCRdb kept only the in-frame ones, dropping some. Of fewer than 400,000 clones listed, 85% were seen once; the top ten hold 3.5% to 4%. Sequencing used peripheral blood. The chain uses TRBV19 and TRBJ1-2; 9 bases match TRBD1. This clonotype was obtained from a young woman with acute or convalescent COVID-19. For the CDR3, the DNA is TGTGCCGTTTTGGACAGGGGAAGAAACTATGGCTACACCTTC. Translation: CAVLDRGRNYGYTF.